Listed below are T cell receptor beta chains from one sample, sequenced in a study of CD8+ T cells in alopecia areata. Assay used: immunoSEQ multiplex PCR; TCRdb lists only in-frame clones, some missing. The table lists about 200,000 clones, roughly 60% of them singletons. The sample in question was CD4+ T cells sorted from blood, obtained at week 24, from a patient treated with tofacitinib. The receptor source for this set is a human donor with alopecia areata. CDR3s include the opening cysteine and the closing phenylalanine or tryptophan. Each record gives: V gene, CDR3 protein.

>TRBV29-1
CSGQAGLLDTQYF
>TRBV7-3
CASSSQGTGELFF
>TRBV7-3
CASSPRDGELFF
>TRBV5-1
CASSLTGGHNEQFF
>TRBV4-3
CASSQLGVGYTF
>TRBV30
CAWSTNRKETQYF
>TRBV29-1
CSVAGTAVEQFF
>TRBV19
CASWGGFNSPLHF
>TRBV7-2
CASSLEGDYYNEQFF
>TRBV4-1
CASSSSGGFNNEQFF
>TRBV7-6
CASSRSGGAKDTQYF
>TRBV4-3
CASSPGLLSRAGDTQYF
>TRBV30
CAWSVRQGDGYTF
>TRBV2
CASSEASGTGGQVQYF
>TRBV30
CAWEGAGGWDNEQFF
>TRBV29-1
CSVGRTGDRETQYF
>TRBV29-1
CSAATVNTEAFF
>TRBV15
CATSKGGRGTDTQYF
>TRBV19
CASSIGGAEQFF
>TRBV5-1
CASRPRVMSPLHF
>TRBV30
CASSLPGLESYTF
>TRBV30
CAWGARFEQFF
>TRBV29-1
CSVERTAYGYTF
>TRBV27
CASSLTGNTEAFF
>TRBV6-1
CASLVGNSYEQYF
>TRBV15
CATSRGGTRANYGYTF
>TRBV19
CASSKGRQGNQPQHF
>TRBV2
CASNPPETQYF
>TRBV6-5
CASRRGGGYTF
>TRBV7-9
CASSFGTADQPQHF
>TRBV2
CASSGLYYGYTF
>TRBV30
CAWRPVGQGPGQPQHF
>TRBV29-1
CSVWAGEGTEAFF
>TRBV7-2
CASSHSHGEQYF
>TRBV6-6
CASSWDQGIYGYTF
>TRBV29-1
CSVLGQGFGGSYNEQFF
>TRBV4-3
CASSQGPYTEAFF
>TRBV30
CAWVPGGVAFF
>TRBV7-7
CASSRGGGDQETQYF
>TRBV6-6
CASSYSKTGTYGYTF
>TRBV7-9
CASSLAPGIYGYTF
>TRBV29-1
CSVLASELFTDTQYF
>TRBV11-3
CASSLLSSIIYEQYF
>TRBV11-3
CASSHSGGAVPEQFF
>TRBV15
CATSKAGSNTEAFF
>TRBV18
CASSPIPADEAFF